The 7 T cell receptor beta chains presented below share a single source sample, sequenced in a study of blood T cell repertoires in COVID-19. TCRdb's table, derived via immunoSEQ multiplex PCR, lists solely in-frame clones and lacks some. The repertoire consists of about 250,000 clones, with just over 85% occurring once and the leading ten covering around 1.4%. Sequencing was done on a sample of peripheral blood. These receptors all stem from a man aged 80 or over with acute or convalescent COVID-19.

This sequence joins TRBV10-3 and TRBJ2-7; 9 positions agree with TRBD1. The junction had 5 bases not matched to a gene; V was cut back by 0 bases and J by 5 bases. This CDR3 contains 15 residues. Germline CDR1 reads ENHRY; CDR2 reads SYGVKD. The CDR3 DNA is TGTGCCATCAGTGAGTCTCCGGACAGGGGACACGAGCAGTACTTC. Translating it yields CAISESPDRGHEQYF.

J is TRBJ2-5 and V is TRBV5-1, with TRBD2 matching over 9 bases. Germline values: CDR1 SGHRS, CDR2 YFSETQ. The junction had 2 bases not matched to a gene; V was cut back by 3 bases and J by 2 bases. The CDR3 extends over 14 amino acids. The CDR3 DNA reads TGCGCCAGCAGCTGGACTAGCGCGCAAGAGACCCAGTACTTC. It encodes CASSWTSAQETQYF. Looking up the rest from reference TRBV5-1 and TRBJ2-5 gives the full variable domain: KAGVTQTPRYLIKTRGQQVTLSCSPISGHRSVSWYQQTPGQGLQFLFEYFSETQRNKGNFPGRFSGRQFSNSRSEMNVSTLELGDSALYLCASSWTSAQETQYFGPGTRLLVL.

This chain connects TRBV18 to TRBJ1-1, with D possibly being TRBD1 (6 bases). CDR1 is KGHSH and CDR2 is LQKENI in the germline V gene. The CDR3 extends over 15 amino acids. V was shortened by 3 bases and J by 0 bases, with 11 bases between the two germline ends. CDR3 loop: CASSPRTDMNTEAFF. The DNA of the CDR3 is TGTGCCAGCTCACCGCGGACAGACATGAACACTGAAGCTTTCTTT.

DNA of the CDR3: TGTGCCAGCAGCTTTGGGAGTGGTGAGACCCAGTACTTC. Translated: CASSFGSGETQYF. This chain joins TRBV11-2 and TRBJ2-5, with D possibly matching TRBD2 (5 bases). The ends were cut back, 3 bases at V and 5 bases at J, with 10 bases in the middle. CDR1 SGHAT and CDR2 FQNNGV come from the germline V gene. The CDR3 totals 13 residues.

V is TRBV4-1 and J is TRBJ1-1; 7 nucleotides line up with TRBD1. From germline, CDR1 is MGHRA and CDR2 YSYEKL. Trimming removed 0 bases from V and 0 bases from J; junction bases left unmatched: 13. CDR3 length: 19 amino acids. The CDR3 DNA follows: TGCGCCAGCAGCCAAGATTTCCTGGGCAGGGGGGTTGTGAACACTGAAGCTTTCTTT. Protein product: CASSQDFLGRGVVNTEAFF.

This clone occurred a few times. V gene TRBV18 combines with J gene TRBJ2-2, with D possibly TRBD2 on 5 matching bases. Germline loops: CDR1 KGHSH, CDR2 LQKENI. V was pared by 2 bases and J by 6 bases, with 13 bases between. The CDR3 runs to 15 residues. CDR3 sequence (DNA): TGTGCCAGCTCACCAAAACTAGGTCGGGCCGGGGAGCTGTTTTTT. Its translation: CASSPKLGRAGELFF.

The gene calls are TRBV28 and TRBJ1-2, with D maybe TRBD1 (6 bases). The germline V gene has CDR1 MDHEN and CDR2 SYDVKM. V was trimmed by 7 bases and J by 5 bases, leaving 14 bases between them. CDR3 length equals 13 residues. CDR3 DNA sequence: TGTGCCAGCACTCTTCAGGGGCGGTATGGCTACACCTTC. Translated, it gives CASTLQGRYGYTF.